These T cell receptor beta chains were read from a single sample in a study of cytomegalovirus exposure and HLA in healthy donors. Assay used: immunoSEQ multiplex PCR; TCRdb lists only in-frame clones, some missing. The sample contains over 110,000 clones, about 85% of which appear only once. The sample comprised PBMCs. These receptors came from a female donor in good health and CMV-seronegative. CDR3s include the opening cysteine and the closing phenylalanine or tryptophan. Fields, in order: clone size, V gene, D gene, J gene, CDR3 protein, CDR3 DNA. A D gene is named only where the DNA matches it firmly. Clone size appears in some rows only: once, few, many, or a class for an expanded clone.

clone_size: once
v_call: TRBV6-1
d_call: NA
j_call: TRBJ1-2
cdr3_aa: CASSIDTGYGYTF
cdr3_nt: TGTGCCAGCAGTATCGACACGGGATATGGCTACACCTTC

clone_size: NA
v_call: TRBV10-3
d_call: NA
j_call: TRBJ2-7
cdr3_aa: CAISWSYEGSEQYF
cdr3_nt: TGTGCCATCAGCTGGTCGTACGAGGGTTCCGAGCAGTACTTC

clone_size: NA
v_call: TRBV7-9
d_call: TRBD1
j_call: TRBJ1-6
cdr3_aa: CASSTTGAPTLHF
cdr3_nt: TGTGCCAGCAGCACAACAGGGGCCCCAACCCTCCACTTT

clone_size: NA
v_call: TRBV9
d_call: NA
j_call: TRBJ1-1
cdr3_aa: CASSPGGLHTEAFF
cdr3_nt: TGTGCCAGCAGCCCCGGGGGATTGCACACTGAAGCTTTCTTT

clone_size: NA
v_call: TRBV7-2
d_call: NA
j_call: TRBJ1-4
cdr3_aa: CASSLVPYLGSLEGKLFF
cdr3_nt: TGTGCCAGCAGCTTAGTACCCTATCTCGGGAGCCTAGAGGGGAAACTGTTTTTT

clone_size: NA
v_call: TRBV18
d_call: TRBD1
j_call: TRBJ1-3
cdr3_aa: CASSPETGPGNTIYF
cdr3_nt: TGTGCCAGCTCACCAGAGACAGGGCCTGGAAACACCATATATTTT

clone_size: NA
v_call: TRBV4-2
d_call: NA
j_call: TRBJ2-7
cdr3_aa: CASSRRTRTYEQYF
cdr3_nt: TGTGCCAGCAGCCGAAGGACACGGACCTACGAGCAGTACTTC

clone_size: once
v_call: TRBV6-6
d_call: TRBD1
j_call: TRBJ1-3
cdr3_aa: CASSPTGAGNTIYF
cdr3_nt: TGTGCCAGCAGCCCGACAGGGGCTGGAAACACCATATATTTT

clone_size: NA
v_call: TRBV7-3
d_call: NA
j_call: TRBJ2-6
cdr3_aa: CASSPQTASGANVLTF
cdr3_nt: TGTGCCAGCAGCCCCCAGACAGCCTCTGGGGCCAACGTCCTGACTTTC

clone_size: few
v_call: TRBV9
d_call: TRBD1
j_call: TRBJ1-4
cdr3_aa: CASSVPGGNEKLFF
cdr3_nt: TGTGCCAGCAGCGTCCCAGGGGGGAATGAAAAACTGTTTTTT

clone_size: NA
v_call: TRBV30
d_call: TRBD1
j_call: TRBJ2-1
cdr3_aa: CAWRTTRAGGRNEQFF
cdr3_nt: TGTGCCTGGAGGACAACTCGGGCAGGGGGTCGGAATGAGCAGTTCTTC

clone_size: once
v_call: TRBV5-6
d_call: NA
j_call: TRBJ2-3
cdr3_aa: CASSLGVGGASEDTQYF
cdr3_nt: TGTGCCAGCAGCCTAGGGGTGGGGGGGGCATCAGAAGATACGCAGTATTTT

clone_size: NA
v_call: TRBV19
d_call: NA
j_call: TRBJ2-5
cdr3_aa: CASSISGTSKETQYF
cdr3_nt: TGTGCCAGTAGTATCTCCGGGACTTCGAAAGAGACCCAGTACTTC

clone_size: NA
v_call: TRBV6-1
d_call: NA
j_call: TRBJ1-4
cdr3_aa: CASSGGRGSEKLFF
cdr3_nt: TGTGCCAGCAGCGGCGGCAGGGGATCTGAAAAACTGTTTTTT

clone_size: NA
v_call: TRBV30
d_call: NA
j_call: TRBJ1-2
cdr3_aa: CAWRRGSNYGYTF
cdr3_nt: TGTGCCTGGAGGAGGGGGAGTAACTATGGCTACACCTTC

clone_size: NA
v_call: TRBV5-5
d_call: TRBD1
j_call: TRBJ1-5
cdr3_aa: CASSGQGMDQPQHF
cdr3_nt: TGTGCCAGCAGCGGACAGGGGATGGATCAGCCCCAGCATTTT

clone_size: few
v_call: TRBV5-4
d_call: NA
j_call: TRBJ1-2
cdr3_aa: CASSLGRRGGYTF
cdr3_nt: TGTGCCAGCAGCTTGGGTCGGCGGGGAGGCTACACCTTC

clone_size: NA
v_call: TRBV11-3
d_call: TRBD2
j_call: TRBJ2-7
cdr3_aa: CASSFVGGDYSYEQYF
cdr3_nt: TGTGCCAGCAGCTTCGTGGGGGGGGACTATTCCTACGAGCAGTACTTC

clone_size: NA
v_call: TRBV12-5
d_call: NA
j_call: TRBJ2-3
cdr3_aa: CASGLVPHTRDTDTQYF
cdr3_nt: TGTGCTAGTGGTTTGGTTCCTCATACCCGAGACACAGATACGCAGTATTTT

clone_size: NA
v_call: TRBV18
d_call: NA
j_call: TRBJ1-2
cdr3_aa: CASSPLDSNLAYGYTF
cdr3_nt: TGTGCCAGCTCACCGCTGGACAGCAATTTGGCCTATGGCTACACCTTC

clone_size: NA
v_call: TRBV15
d_call: NA
j_call: TRBJ2-2
cdr3_aa: CATSRDRMGRGELFF
cdr3_nt: TGTGCCACCAGCAGAGATCGCATGGGCAGAGGGGAGCTGTTTTTT

clone_size: NA
v_call: TRBV11-2
d_call: NA
j_call: TRBJ1-3
cdr3_aa: CASSLAQGGNTIYF
cdr3_nt: TGTGCCAGCAGCTTAGCCCAGGGTGGAAACACCATATATTTT

clone_size: NA
v_call: TRBV9
d_call: NA
j_call: TRBJ1-6
cdr3_aa: CASSVGGSPLHF
cdr3_nt: TGTGCCAGCAGCGTAGGAGGGTCACCCCTCCACTTT

clone_size: few
v_call: TRBV27
d_call: NA
j_call: TRBJ2-7
cdr3_aa: CASSWGGRSSYEQYF
cdr3_nt: TGTGCCAGCAGCTGGGGCGGAAGAAGCTCCTACGAGCAGTACTTC

clone_size: NA
v_call: TRBV6-1
d_call: NA
j_call: TRBJ1-6
cdr3_aa: CASSEGQACHF
cdr3_nt: TGTGCCAGCAGTGAAGGGCAGGCCTGCCACTTT

clone_size: few
v_call: TRBV10-3
d_call: NA
j_call: TRBJ1-4
cdr3_aa: CAISNKAGEKLFF
cdr3_nt: TGTGCCATCAGTAACAAGGCGGGGGAAAAACTGTTTTTT

clone_size: NA
v_call: TRBV9
d_call: TRBD2
j_call: TRBJ2-1
cdr3_aa: CASSASGNRFNEQFF
cdr3_nt: TGTGCCAGCAGCGCTAGCGGGAATCGTTTCAATGAGCAGTTCTTC

clone_size: NA
v_call: TRBV30
d_call: NA
j_call: TRBJ1-1
cdr3_aa: CAWSVHEVNTEAFF
cdr3_nt: TGTGCCTGGAGTGTACATGAGGTGAACACTGAAGCTTTCTTT

clone_size: NA
v_call: TRBV4-1
d_call: TRBD1
j_call: TRBJ1-2
cdr3_aa: CASSPGNRGTNYGYTF
cdr3_nt: TGCGCCAGCAGCCCTGGGAACAGGGGAACAAACTATGGCTACACCTTC

clone_size: NA
v_call: TRBV11-2
d_call: TRBD1
j_call: TRBJ2-1
cdr3_aa: CASSLEVGQAQFF
cdr3_nt: TGTGCCAGCAGCTTAGAGGTAGGACAGGCGCAGTTCTTC

clone_size: NA
v_call: TRBV25-1
d_call: TRBD1
j_call: TRBJ1-6
cdr3_aa: CASRVSGTGNSPLHF
cdr3_nt: TGTGCCAGCAGAGTGTCCGGGACAGGGAATTCACCCCTCCACTTT

clone_size: NA
v_call: TRBV30
d_call: NA
j_call: TRBJ2-1
cdr3_aa: CACQEVRDEQFF
cdr3_nt: TGTGCCTGCCAGGAGGTGAGGGATGAGCAGTTCTTC

clone_size: NA
v_call: TRBV10-3
d_call: TRBD2
j_call: TRBJ2-3
cdr3_aa: CAISEGTSGGALTDTQYF
cdr3_nt: TGTGCCATCAGTGAGGGAACTAGCGGGGGGGCGCTAACAGATACGCAGTATTTT

clone_size: NA
v_call: TRBV28
d_call: NA
j_call: TRBJ2-7
cdr3_aa: CASSLWSGRQDEQYF
cdr3_nt: TGTGCCAGCAGTTTATGGTCCGGTAGACAGGACGAGCAGTACTTC

clone_size: NA
v_call: TRBV6-6
d_call: TRBD1
j_call: TRBJ1-1
cdr3_aa: CASSYWTGGTFF
cdr3_nt: TGTGCCAGCAGTTACTGGACAGGGGGAACTTTCTTT

clone_size: few
v_call: TRBV6-6
d_call: NA
j_call: TRBJ1-5
cdr3_aa: CASRLANQPQHF
cdr3_nt: TGTGCCAGCAGGCTAGCGAATCAGCCCCAGCATTTT

clone_size: NA
v_call: TRBV4-1
d_call: NA
j_call: TRBJ2-3
cdr3_aa: CASSRGSGTDTQYF
cdr3_nt: TGCGCCAGCAGCCGGGGCAGCGGCACAGATACGCAGTATTTT

clone_size: NA
v_call: TRBV7-6
d_call: TRBD1
j_call: TRBJ2-2
cdr3_aa: CASSSHTDRENTGELFF
cdr3_nt: TGTGCCAGCAGCTCCCACACTGACAGGGAGAACACCGGGGAGCTGTTTTTT

clone_size: NA
v_call: TRBV2
d_call: NA
j_call: TRBJ1-2
cdr3_aa: CASSDEASRGYGYGYTF
cdr3_nt: TGTGCCAGCAGTGACGAGGCAAGTCGGGGTTACGGCTATGGCTACACCTTC

clone_size: NA
v_call: TRBV19
d_call: TRBD1
j_call: TRBJ1-5
cdr3_aa: CASSEPGTGGYSNQPQHF
cdr3_nt: TGTGCCAGTAGTGAACCCGGGACAGGGGGTTACAGCAATCAGCCCCAGCATTTT

clone_size: NA
v_call: TRBV5-6
d_call: TRBD1
j_call: TRBJ2-7
cdr3_aa: CASSLVGQGGREQYF
cdr3_nt: TGTGCCAGCAGCTTGGTAGGACAGGGAGGTCGCGAGCAGTACTTC

clone_size: few
v_call: TRBV23-1
d_call: NA
j_call: TRBJ2-1
cdr3_aa: CASRSGQTEQFF
cdr3_nt: TGCGCCAGCAGATCCGGACAGACGGAGCAGTTCTTC